Below, 30 T cell receptor beta chains from the same sample are listed, as sequenced in a study of breast tumors, draining lymph nodes, adjacent tissues. In TCRdb, the multiplex PCR reads were re-called with MiXCR into one record per CDR3 protein. The repertoire has about 52,000 distinct CDR3 sequences, roughly two fifths of them found once; the top ten carry about 10%. The material sequenced was breast tumor tissue. The source is a female donor with breast cancer. Some clones in this sample may be carry-over from other donors' samples.

The J gene is TRBJ2-3, the V gene TRBV29-1; 9 bases align to TRBD2. CDR3 length equals 12 residues. In germline, CDR1 is SQVTM, CDR2 ANQGSEA. Losses at the gene ends were 8 bases for V and 6 bases for J; bases not matched to a gene: 6. Written as DNA, the CDR3 is TGCAGCCACTCTGCGGGAGGGGATACGCAGTATTTT. Translated, it gives CSHSAGGDTQYF.

The rearrangement uses TRBV5-1 and TRBJ1-2, with TRBD1 identical over 9 bases. The germline V gene encodes CDR1 SGHRS and CDR2 YFSETQ. The CDR3 runs to 14 residues. V lost 0 bases, J lost 8 bases, and 5 bases stayed unmatched. DNA of the CDR3: TGCGCCAGCAGCTTGGGGACAGGGGAGTTGGGCTACACCTTC. Encoded protein: CASSLGTGELGYTF. Drawing the rest from reference TRBV5-1 and TRBJ1-2, the complete variable domain is KAGVTQTPRYLIKTRGQQVTLSCSPISGHRSVSWYQQTPGQGLQFLFEYFSETQRNKGNFPGRFSGRQFSNSRSEMNVSTLELGDSALYLCASSLGTGELGYTFGSGTRLTVV.

This clonotype was recorded many times. The chain recombines TRBV2 with TRBJ1-1; D unclear. Germline CDR1 SNHLY, CDR2 FYNNEI. Between the trimmed V and J ends, which lost 2 bases and 5 bases, there was a span of 3 bases. The CDR3 totals 11 residues. The CDR3 nucleotides are TGTGCCAGCAGTGAAATGACTGAAGCTTTCTTT. It specifies CASSEMTEAFF. Based on the CDR3 plus reference TRBV2 and TRBJ1-1, the full variable domain is EPEVTQTPSHQVTQMGQEVILRCVPISNHLYFYWYRQILGQKVEFLVSFYNNEISEKSEIFDDQFSVERPDGSNFTLKIRSTKLEDSAMYFCASSEMTEAFFGQGTRLTVV.

The rearrangement joins TRBV7-2 to TRBJ1-5; D uncertain. Germline V CDR1 and CDR2: SGHTA, FQGNSA. Trimming shortened V by 2 bases and J by 3 bases, and 8 bases separated the two germline ends. The CDR3 runs to 14 residues. The CDR3 region has the DNA TGTGCCAGCAGCTTATCGACGGACAATCAGCCCCAGCATTTT. It codes for CASSLSTDNQPQHF.

This clonotype was recorded once. The junction departs from the called germline gene at one end, perhaps through a read error. V usage is TRBV7-3 and J usage is TRBJ2-2; either TRBD1 or TRBD2 may fit D (5 bases each). The germline V gene encodes CDR1 SGHTA and CDR2 FQGTGA. The CDR3 is made up of 12 amino acids. CDR3 sequence reads: CASSPGRRGAVF. The DNA of the CDR3 is TGCGCCAGCAGTCCAGGGAGACGGGGAGCTGTTTTT.

On this clonotype: A read error may be the cause here, since a much bigger clone is one base away. CDR3 sequence: CSARDVAGLAYEQYV. For the CDR3, the DNA is TGCAGTGCTAGAGATGTCGCCGGATTGGCCTACGAGCAGTACGTC. This sequence joins TRBV20-1 and TRBJ2-7, with no clear D. CDR3 length: 15 amino acids. Germline CDR1 is DFQATT and CDR2 is SNEGSKA (reference sequence). V was clipped by 0 bases and J by 2 bases, with 14 bases between them.

This clonotype appeared once. The chain recombines TRBV20-1 with TRBJ2-3, with a tentative D call TRBD2 (6 bases). Trimming removed 5 bases from V and 2 bases from J, with 14 bases in between. The CDR3 has 14 amino acids. Germline V lookup: CDR1 DFQATT, CDR2 SNEGSKA (reference sequence). The CDR3 nucleotides read TGCAGTGCTGGGTCTGCGGGATACACAGATACGCAGTATTTT. Amino acids: CSAGSAGYTDTQYF.

CDR3 loop: CSASPGGRGHTQYF. In DNA form, the CDR3 reads TGCAGTGCTAGTCCGGGAGGGAGGGGACATACGCAGTATTTT. The gene calls are TRBV20-1 and TRBJ2-3, with 8 bases identical to TRBD2. CDR3 length: 14 residues. J was trimmed by 7 bases and V by 3 bases; bases with no gene match: 9. CDR1 DFQATT and CDR2 SNEGSKA come from the germline V gene (reference sequence).

In this sample, this clonotype turned up many times. This CDR3 is CASSPRDRATARGYGYTF. The CDR3 nucleotides are TGTGCCAGTAGTCCTCGGGACAGGGCCACCGCGAGGGGCTATGGCTACACCTTC. V is TRBV19 and J is TRBJ1-2, with 9 bases matching TRBD1. Germline V gene sequence: CDR1 LNHDA, CDR2 SQIVND (reference sequence). V was clipped by 5 bases and J by 4 bases; unmatched bases: 17. The CDR3 has 18 amino acids.

This clonotype is deemed medium-sized. V and J are TRBV7-3 and TRBJ2-1, with D perhaps matching TRBD2 (6 bases). Trimming took off 0 bases at V and 2 bases at J, with 8 bases between the two ends. The CDR3 runs to 15 residues. Germline-derived CDR1 and CDR2 are SGHTA and FQGTGA. CDR3 coding DNA: TGTGCCAGCAGCTTAACTAGCGGACCCTACAATGAGCAGTTCTTC. The encoded protein is CASSLTSGPYNEQFF.

CDR3 DNA sequence: TGTGCCAGCAGCTTTGGTGAGGGTTCCCTCTCTGGCTACACCTTC. Protein product: CASSFGEGSLSGYTF. J is TRBJ1-2 and V is TRBV7-8; D is unclear. Germline V gene data show CDR1 as SGHVS and CDR2 as FQNEAQ. The CDR3 totals 15 residues. Trimming took off 3 bases at V and 7 bases at J, with 18 bases between the two ends.

J is TRBJ2-3 and V is TRBV7-9, with 7 bases matching TRBD2. V was clipped by 4 bases and J by 7 bases; unmatched bases: 8. The length of the CDR3 is 14 residues. Germline V gene sequence: CDR1 SEHNR, CDR2 FQNEAQ (reference sequence). Written as DNA, the CDR3 is TGTGCCAGCAGCTCGGGTCGGGGGGTGAATACGCAGTATTTT. As protein: CASSSGRGVNTQYF.

By sample share, this clonotype is medium-sized. This chain uses TRBV7-8 with TRBJ2-2; 8 bases fit TRBD2. CDR3 length equals 18 residues. CDR1 is SGHVS, CDR2 FQNEAQ, per germline. V was pared by 8 bases and J by 1 base, with 15 bases of the junction left unmatched. CDR3 protein: CASPPGLGEGENTGELFF. The CDR3 region has the DNA TGTGCCAGCCCACCGGGACTAGGAGAGGGGGAGAACACCGGGGAGCTGTTTTTT.

This clonotype came up once. V gene TRBV4-2 combines with J gene TRBJ1-1; maybe TRBD1 (5 bases). V lost 1 base to trimming and J lost 2 bases, with 14 bases between them. The CDR3 is 16 amino acids. Germline lookup yields CDR1 LGHNA and CDR2 YNFKEQ. The DNA for the CDR3 is TGTGCCAGCAGCCAAGGCCACGGGGCAAGCAACACTGAAGCTTTCTTT. Translated: CASSQGHGASNTEAFF.

This clonotype was seen only a few times. This sequence joins TRBV11-2 and TRBJ1-4; no reliable D call. Trimming cost V 5 bases and J 8 bases, with 15 bases left between them. Looked up from germline, CDR1 is SGHAT and CDR2 is FQNNGV. The CDR3 totals 14 residues. CDR3 in DNA: TGTGCCAGCAGCGGACCGAAGTTCCAAGAAAAACTGTTTTTT. It encodes CASSGPKFQEKLFF.

This clonotype has ten or more counts. The chain is built from TRBV4-3 and TRBJ2-1; 8 bases match TRBD2. The CDR3 runs to 16 residues. CDR1 and CDR2 (germline): LGHNA, YSLEER. Trimming at V came to 3 bases and at J to 3 bases, leaving 7 bases not matched to a gene. The CDR3 DNA is TGCGCCAGCAGCCATGCGGGGGGATCTCACTACAATGAGCAGTTCTTC. Amino acid sequence: CASSHAGGSHYNEQFF.

This chain links TRBV5-4 with TRBJ2-7; a possible D gene is TRBD2 (6 bases). The CDR3 contains 14 residues. The V end was cut by 4 bases, the J end by 5 bases, with 16 bases between. Looked up from germline, CDR1 is SGHNT and CDR2 is YYREEE (reference sequence). The CDR3 protein is CASSHPAGRHEQYF. In DNA form, the CDR3 reads TGTGCCAGCAGCCATCCGGCGGGAAGGCACGAGCAGTACTTC.

For this clonotype: Just one base apart from a much larger clone, this may be a read error. The chain employs TRBV12-3 or TRBV12-4 and TRBJ2-1; 9 bases are a match to TRBD2. V trimming: 3 bases; J trimming: 7 bases; junction bases outside the gene matches: 10. This CDR3 contains 16 residues. The CDR3 DNA follows: TGTGCCAGCAGTTTCCGGTTAGCGGGAGCGTATAATGAGCAGTTCTTC. Its translation: CASSFRLAGAYNEQFF.

V gene TRBV6-2 or TRBV6-3 combines with J gene TRBJ1-2, with D hard to call. V lost 5 bases and J lost 3, with 7 bases in between. The CDR3 has 12 amino acids. Germline loops: CDR1 MNHEY, CDR2 SVGEGT. The DNA for the CDR3 is TGTGCCAGCAGTCGAGGCGACTATGGCTACACCTTC. Translated, it gives CASSRGDYGYTF.

This clonotype was counted ten times or more. V and J are TRBV6-2 or TRBV6-3 and TRBJ2-2; 13 bases fit TRBD2. Germline CDR1 and CDR2: MNHEY and SVGEGT. The CDR3 totals 17 residues. V dropped 6 bases and J dropped 6; count of bases not matched to a gene: 10. CDR3: CASSFTLTSGRPGELFF. The CDR3, as DNA: TGTGCCAGCAGCTTCACCCTGACTAGCGGGAGGCCCGGGGAGCTGTTTTTT.

The chain combines TRBV29-1 with TRBJ1-5, with a weak D call TRBD1 (5 bases). The CDR3 contains 15 residues. Trimming took off 4 bases at V and 2 bases at J, with 15 bases between the two ends. In germline, CDR1 is SQVTM, CDR2 ANQGSEA. This CDR3 reads CSVVETEAGNQPQHF. The CDR3 nucleotides read TGCAGCGTTGTAGAGACAGAAGCGGGCAATCAGCCCCAGCATTTT.

About this clonotype itself: The junction and the germline gene differ at one end; a read error may be behind it. J is TRBJ2-5 and V is TRBV7-3; maybe TRBD2 (5 bases). The germline gives CDR1 SGHTA, CDR2 FQGTGA. This CDR3 is 13 amino acids long. Written as DNA, the CDR3 is TGTGCCAGCAGCTTAAGAGGGAGTCGGACCCAGTGCTTC. This gives the protein CASSLRGSRTQCF.

The chain joins TRBV5-5 to TRBJ2-7; D is unresolved. This CDR3 is 13 amino acids long. Between the trimmed V and J ends, which lost 0 bases and 5 bases, there was a span of 9 bases. The germline gives CDR1 SGHKS, CDR2 YYEKEE (reference sequence). CDR3 in amino acids: CASSLAASNEQYF. The DNA of the CDR3 is TGTGCCAGCAGCTTGGCGGCATCCAACGAGCAGTACTTC.

The sample holds many counts of this clonotype. The gene calls are TRBV9 and TRBJ2-2; 7 bases align to TRBD2. V was pared by 4 bases and J by 4 bases, with 7 bases of the junction left unmatched. This CDR3 is 15 amino acids long. CDR1 and CDR2 from the germline V gene are SGDLS and YYNGEE. CDR3 bases: TGTGCCAGCAGCCCGACTAGCTCGAGCACCGGGGAGCTGTTTTTT. Translating gives CASSPTSSSTGELFF.

This clonotype occurred once. This sequence joins TRBV20-1 and TRBJ1-6, with 8 bases matching TRBD1. The CDR3 is 12 residues long. After removal of 6 bases from V and 7 bases from J, the junction contained 2 bases not matched to a gene. The germline CDR1 and CDR2 sequences are DFQATT and SNEGSKA (reference sequence). The CDR3 is CSAGQGNSPLHF. CDR3 nucleotide sequence: TGCAGTGCAGGACAGGGAAATTCACCCCTCCACTTT.

This clonotype was counted ten times or more. The J gene is TRBJ2-1, the V gene TRBV15; 12 bases map to TRBD2. Germline-derived CDR1 and CDR2 are LNHNV and YYDKDF (reference sequence). This CDR3 has 16 amino acids. V lost 0 bases, J lost 9 bases, and 6 bases stayed unmatched. DNA for the CDR3: TGTGCCACCAGCAGAGAACTAGCGGGAGGCTCGGGTGAGCAGTTCTTC. Its translation is CATSRELAGGSGEQFF.

The V call is TRBV7-3, the J call TRBJ2-5; 13 positions match TRBD2. Per the germline V gene, CDR1 is SGHTA and CDR2 is FQGTGA. With V trimmed by 3 bases and J by 0 bases, 4 bases remained unmatched. The CDR3 contains 17 residues. CDR3 sequence reads: CASSFGTSGADQETQYF. The CDR3 DNA sequence: TGTGCCAGCAGCTTCGGGACTAGCGGGGCCGACCAAGAGACCCAGTACTTC.

This clonotype has at least ten counts. The V gene is TRBV14, the J gene TRBJ2-1; 7 nucleotides line up with TRBD2. The CDR3 sequence is 18 residues long. The germline V gene encodes CDR1 SGHDN and CDR2 FVKESK. Trimming took 0 bases from V and 9 from J; bases not matched to a gene: 17. The CDR3: CASSQETLAARFITEQFF. CDR3 coding DNA: TGTGCCAGCAGCCAAGAGACCCTAGCGGCCCGGTTTATCACTGAGCAGTTCTTC.

This clonotype was counted many times. At one end, the junction sequence differs from germline, possibly due to a read error. The CDR3, as DNA: TGTGCCAGCAGTCACTCGAGGGGGCAAGAGACCCAGTACTTC. It encodes CASSHSRGQETQYF. The rearrangement uses TRBV6-6 and TRBJ2-5, with D tentatively TRBD1 (6 bases). Per germline, CDR1 MNHNY and CDR2 SVGAGI (reference sequence). The CDR3 consists of 14 residues.

Many counts were recorded for this clonotype. The rearrangement uses TRBV25-1 and TRBJ1-4; TRBD1 matches at 7 bases. The CDR3 runs 17 residues. V gave up 3 bases and J gave up 5 bases; unmatched junction bases: 12. Germline values: CDR1 MGHDK, CDR2 SYGVNS. The chain's CDR3 is CASSEFGGGEGNEKLFF. As DNA, the CDR3 is TGTGCCAGCAGTGAGTTTGGAGGGGGCGAGGGGAATGAAAAACTGTTTTTT.